This T cell receptor beta chain was captured by sequencing in a study of identical twins. Template switching created a universal primer site, and the cDNA included unique molecular identifiers. MiXCR was run by TCRdb on the 5' RACE reads, yielding one entry per CDR3 protein. The sample consists of about 280,000 distinct CDR3 sequences, approximately 8.5% of them appearing once. Overall study results and limits: Conclusions were drawn cross-sectionally by statistical analysis, without following the same donors.

As concerns this clonotype: What it recognizes is unknown.

The CDR3 sequence is 17 residues long. Losses at the gene ends were 4 bases for V and 7 bases for J; bases not matched to a gene: 14. This sample was also put to use in a study of yellow fever vaccine responses in identical twins.

The chain joins TRBV12-3 or TRBV12-4 to TRBJ2-1, with TRBD2 matching over 9 bases. The material sequenced was memory (CD45RO+) T cells sorted from blood. The receptor was isolated from a young woman in good health. This CDR3 reads CASSSQGLAGKVNEQFF. CDR3 DNA sequence: TGTGCCAGCAGTTCCCAGGGACTAGCCGGGAAAGTGAATGAGCAGTTCTTC.